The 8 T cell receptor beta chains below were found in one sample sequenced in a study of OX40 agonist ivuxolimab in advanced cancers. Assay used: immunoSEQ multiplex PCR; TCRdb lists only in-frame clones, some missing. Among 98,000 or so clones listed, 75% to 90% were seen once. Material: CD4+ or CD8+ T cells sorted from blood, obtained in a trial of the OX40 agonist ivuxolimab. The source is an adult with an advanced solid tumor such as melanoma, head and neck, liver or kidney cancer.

The CDR3 DNA follows: TGTGCCAGCAGTTACTCGGACAGACACTACGAGCAGTACTTC. Translating gives CASSYSDRHYEQYF. The rearrangement links TRBV6-5 to TRBJ2-7; perhaps TRBD1 as D (6 bases). Germline V gives CDR1 MNHEY, CDR2 SVGAGI. The CDR3 runs to 14 residues. Trimming stripped 0 bases from V and 3 bases from J, with 9 bases between.

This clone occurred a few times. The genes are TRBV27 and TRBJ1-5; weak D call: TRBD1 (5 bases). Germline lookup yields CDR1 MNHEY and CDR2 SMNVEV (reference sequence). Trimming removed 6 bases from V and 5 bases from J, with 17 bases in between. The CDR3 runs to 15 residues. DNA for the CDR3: TGTGCCAGCAGCCAGTTTGGGGCGGAATATCAGCCCCAGCATTTT. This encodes CASSQFGAEYQPQHF.

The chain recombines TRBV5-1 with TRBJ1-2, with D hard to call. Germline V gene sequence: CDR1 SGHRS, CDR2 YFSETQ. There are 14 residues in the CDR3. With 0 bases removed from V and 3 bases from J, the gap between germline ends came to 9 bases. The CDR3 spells CASSLGAGDYGYTF. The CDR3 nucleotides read TGCGCCAGCAGCTTGGGGGCAGGCGACTATGGCTACACCTTC.

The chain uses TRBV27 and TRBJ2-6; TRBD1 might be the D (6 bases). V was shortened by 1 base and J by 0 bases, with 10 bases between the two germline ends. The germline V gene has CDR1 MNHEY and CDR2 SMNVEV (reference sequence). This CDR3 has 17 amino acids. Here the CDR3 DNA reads TGTGCCAGCAGTTTATTACAGGGAGACTCTGGGGCCAACGTCCTGACTTTC. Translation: CASSLLQGDSGANVLTF. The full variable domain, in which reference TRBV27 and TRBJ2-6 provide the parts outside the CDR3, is EAQVTQNPRYLITVTGKKLTVTCSQNMNHEYMSWYRQDPGLGLRQIYYSMNVEVTDKGDVPEGYKVSRKEKRNFPLILESPSPNQTSLYFCASSLLQGDSGANVLTFGAGSRLTVL.

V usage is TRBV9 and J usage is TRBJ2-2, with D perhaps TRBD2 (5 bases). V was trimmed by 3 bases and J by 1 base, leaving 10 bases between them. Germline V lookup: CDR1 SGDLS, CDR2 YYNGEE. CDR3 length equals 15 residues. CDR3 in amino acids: CASSEEGWNTGELFF. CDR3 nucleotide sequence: TGTGCCAGCAGCGAAGAGGGTTGGAACACCGGGGAGCTGTTTTTT. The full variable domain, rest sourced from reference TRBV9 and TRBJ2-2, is DSGVTQTPKHLITATGQRVTLRCSPRSGDLSVYWYQQSLDQGLQFLIQYYNGEERAKGNILERFSAQQFPDLHSELNLSSLELGDSALYFCASSEEGWNTGELFFGEGSRLTVL.

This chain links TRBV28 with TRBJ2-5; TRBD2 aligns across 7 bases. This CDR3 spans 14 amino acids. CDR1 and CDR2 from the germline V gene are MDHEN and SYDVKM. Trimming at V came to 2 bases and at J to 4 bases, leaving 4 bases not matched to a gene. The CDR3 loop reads CASSLVGRRETQYF. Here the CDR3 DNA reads TGTGCCAGCAGTTTAGTCGGGAGGAGAGAGACCCAGTACTTC.

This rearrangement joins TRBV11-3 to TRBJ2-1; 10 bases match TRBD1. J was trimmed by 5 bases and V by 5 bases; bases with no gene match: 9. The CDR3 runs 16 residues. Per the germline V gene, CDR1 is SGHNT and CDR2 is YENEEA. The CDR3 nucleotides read TGTGCCAGCAGCCCGGGACAGGGGAAACCCCACAATGAGCAGTTCTTC. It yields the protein CASSPGQGKPHNEQFF.

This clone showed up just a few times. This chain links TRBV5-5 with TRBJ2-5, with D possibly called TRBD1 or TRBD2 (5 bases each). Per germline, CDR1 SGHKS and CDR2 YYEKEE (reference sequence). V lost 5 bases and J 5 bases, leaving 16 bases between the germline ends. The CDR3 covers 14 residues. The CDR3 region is CASSSGPIDETQYF. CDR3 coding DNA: TGTGCCAGCAGTTCGGGACCCATAGATGAGACCCAGTACTTC.